This passage covers 15 T cell receptor beta chains from one sample sequenced in a study of T-cell reconstitution after alpha-beta-depleted transplantation in children. For TCRbeta, the library was prepared with unique molecular identifiers. TCRdb re-derived calls from the PCR reads in MiXCR, one entry per CDR3 protein. The repertoire consists of 450,000 to 600,000 distinct CDR3 sequences, with around 20% occurring once and the leading ten covering 3.3%. The specimen was PBMCs from the stem cell graft donor, collected from the stem cell graft. Receptor source: a human donor who donated a stem cell graft to a child with acute lymphoblastic leukemia.

The chain carries TRBV27 and TRBJ1-4; D is ambiguous. The germline V and J ends were trimmed by 0 bases and 3 bases, with 14 bases remaining between them. From germline, CDR1 is MNHEY and CDR2 SMNVEV (reference sequence). This CDR3 is 17 amino acids long. CDR3 DNA: TGTGCCAGCAGTTTATCTTTGTTGGTAACCCCTAATGAAAAACTGTTTTTT. Translated, it gives CASSLSLLVTPNEKLFF.

This clonotype was found many times. The rearrangement uses TRBV7-3 and TRBJ1-1, with unresolved D. Germline CDR1 SGHTA, CDR2 FQGTGA. This CDR3 region has 14 residues. V was clipped by 1 base and J by 1 base, with 7 bases between them. CDR3 in DNA: TGTGCCAGCAGCTTAAGGGAGGGGAACACTGAAGCTTTCTTT. Its translation: CASSLREGNTEAFF.

This clonotype was counted a few times. This chain connects TRBV7-2 to TRBJ1-4, with D possibly matching TRBD1 (5 bases). Germline values: CDR1 SGHTA, CDR2 FQGNSA. CDR3 length: 16 residues. The germline V and J ends were trimmed by 1 base and 14 bases, with 23 bases remaining between them. CDR3 nucleotides: TGTGCCAGCAGCTTAGTGGGGGAGCCCGGAGCAGGAAGTCTGTTTTTT. It is translated as CASSLVGEPGAGSLFF. Using reference TRBV7-2 and TRBJ1-4 for the parts outside the CDR3, the full variable domain is GAGVSQSPSNKVTEKGKDVELRCDPISGHTALYWYRQSLGQGLEFLIYFQGNSAPDKSGLPSDRFSAERTGGSVSTLTIQRTQQEDSAVYLCASSLVGEPGAGSLFFGSGTQLSVL.

The genes are TRBV12-3 or TRBV12-4 and TRBJ2-1, with D maybe TRBD1 (5 bases). V was cut by 3 bases and J by 8 bases, with 20 bases left in between. This CDR3 has 16 amino acids. The CDR3 protein is CASSLPLISGHHEQFF. The DNA of the CDR3 is TGTGCCAGCAGTTTGCCCCTCATTTCAGGGCATCATGAGCAGTTCTTC.

This clonotype was seen only a few times. V usage is TRBV20-1 and J usage is TRBJ2-7; D may be TRBD2 (6 bases). The CDR3 consists of 16 residues. The germline CDR1 and CDR2 sequences are DFQATT and SNEGSKA (reference sequence). V was clipped by 2 bases and J by 3 bases, with 20 bases between them. The CDR3 sequence is CSARSLGEVKVYEQYF. The CDR3 nucleotides read TGCAGTGCTAGAAGTTTGGGGGAGGTGAAGGTCTACGAGCAGTACTTC.

This clonotype appeared once. The chain has TRBV5-1 and TRBJ1-4; D perhaps matches TRBD1 (5 bases). Per the germline V gene, CDR1 is SGHRS and CDR2 is YFSETQ. The CDR3 totals 15 residues. Trimming took 2 bases from V and 7 from J, leaving 15 bases between them. The CDR3 protein is CASSFTGLSREKLFF. CDR3 nucleotides: TGCGCCAGCAGCTTCACGGGACTCAGCCGTGAAAAACTGTTTTTT.

This clonotype was counted between two and nine times. This CDR3 is CASSFEAGGVNEQFF. Written as DNA, the CDR3 is TGCGCCAGCAGCTTCGAGGCAGGGGGCGTGAATGAGCAGTTCTTC. The chain is built from TRBV5-1 and TRBJ2-1, with 8 positions matching TRBD1. Germline CDR1 reads SGHRS; CDR2 reads YFSETQ. This CDR3 is 15 amino acids long. The V and J ends lost 2 bases and 7 bases, in that order; junction bases with no gene match: 8. Full variable domain (outside the CDR3, taken from reference TRBV5-1 and TRBJ2-1): KAGVTQTPRYLIKTRGQQVTLSCSPISGHRSVSWYQQTPGQGLQFLFEYFSETQRNKGNFPGRFSGRQFSNSRSEMNVSTLELGDSALYLCASSFEAGGVNEQFFGPGTRLTVL.

A few counts support this clonotype. The CDR3 region is CASSLRTHETQYF. In nucleotides, the CDR3 is TGCGCCAGCAGCTTGCGGACACACGAGACCCAGTACTTC. The chain employs TRBV5-1 and TRBJ2-5; D might be TRBD1 (5 bases). Per the germline V gene, CDR1 is SGHRS and CDR2 is YFSETQ. Trimming took off 1 base at V and 5 bases at J, with 9 bases between the two ends. This CDR3 is 13 amino acids long. The full variable domain, in which reference TRBV5-1 and TRBJ2-5 provide the parts outside the CDR3, is KAGVTQTPRYLIKTRGQQVTLSCSPISGHRSVSWYQQTPGQGLQFLFEYFSETQRNKGNFPGRFSGRQFSNSRSEMNVSTLELGDSALYLCASSLRTHETQYFGPGTRLLVL.

This clonotype was counted a few times. The chain recombines TRBV20-1 with TRBJ1-5; D gene uncertain. This CDR3 spans 14 amino acids. The germline V gene encodes CDR1 DFQATT and CDR2 SNEGSKA (reference sequence). Trimming took off 6 bases at V and 0 bases at J, with 12 bases between the two ends. The CDR3, as DNA: TGCAGTGCAAGCTCCCACTATAGCAATCAGCCCCAGCATTTT. Translation: CSASSHYSNQPQHF.

This clonotype was seen a handful of times. The rearrangement joins TRBV6-1 to TRBJ2-7, with 9 bases that match TRBD1. J lost 1 base, V lost 4 bases, and 2 bases had no gene match. CDR1 and CDR2 (germline): MNHNS, SASEGT. This CDR3 is 14 amino acids long. The CDR3 region has the DNA TGTGCCAGCAGTGGGGGACAGGGATCCTACGAGCAGTACTTC. It codes for CASSGGQGSYEQYF.

This clonotype was detected only a few times. The chain joins TRBV3-1 to TRBJ1-4; 8 nucleotides agree with TRBD1. This CDR3 is built from 15 residues. The V and J ends lost 3 bases and 7 bases, in that order; junction bases with no gene match: 7. Germline V lookup: CDR1 LGHDT, CDR2 YNNKEL (reference sequence). Written as DNA, the CDR3 is TGTGCCAGCAGCCACCTGCAGGGGGCAGTTGAAAAACTGTTTTTT. Translation: CASSHLQGAVEKLFF.

This clonotype was detected only a few times. This chain links TRBV5-1 with TRBJ2-2; possibly TRBD1 or TRBD2 for D (6 bases each). CDR1 is SGHRS and CDR2 is YFSETQ in the germline V gene. The V end lost 3 bases, the J end lost 4 bases, and 13 bases lay between the germline ends. The CDR3 runs 15 residues. The CDR3 DNA reads TGCGCCAGCAGCTCCGGGAGAGGGGGCACCGGGGAGCTGTTTTTT. Protein: CASSSGRGGTGELFF.

The V gene is TRBV15, the J gene TRBJ1-1; no clear D. The CDR3 spans 14 residues. Germline V gene sequence: CDR1 LNHNV, CDR2 YYDKDF (reference sequence). V gave up 0 bases and J gave up 5 bases, with 10 bases separating them. CDR3 bases: TGTGCCACCAGCAGAGAGGCCTTGCGGACTGAAGCTTTCTTT. It translates to CATSREALRTEAFF.

This clonotype was found a few times. This chain joins TRBV20-1 and TRBJ2-3, with D possibly TRBD2 on 5 matching bases. Germline-derived CDR1 and CDR2 are DFQATT and SNEGSKA (reference sequence). V lost 1 base and J 3 bases, leaving 8 bases between the germline ends. The CDR3 is 13 residues long. The DNA of the CDR3 is TGCAGTGCTAGAGCGGGGAGTACAGATACGCAGTATTTT. Protein: CSARAGSTDTQYF.

The V and J genes are TRBV5-1 and TRBJ2-4; possibly TRBD1 or TRBD2 for D (5 bases each). CDR3 size: 14 residues. The V end lost 5 bases, the J end lost 5 bases, and 14 bases lay between the germline ends. Per germline, CDR1 SGHRS and CDR2 YFSETQ. DNA of the CDR3: TGCGCCAGCAGAGGCCCAAGGGACCAAAACATTCAGTACTTC. This gives the protein CASRGPRDQNIQYF. Variable domain in full (rest from reference TRBV5-1 and TRBJ2-4): KAGVTQTPRYLIKTRGQQVTLSCSPISGHRSVSWYQQTPGQGLQFLFEYFSETQRNKGNFPGRFSGRQFSNSRSEMNVSTLELGDSALYLCASRGPRDQNIQYFGAGTRLSVL.